Ten or more counts support the clone carrying this TCR beta chain. The sample originates from a study of molecular identifiers for immune sequencing clone quantification. CDR3 size: 16 residues. V was trimmed by 5 bases and J by 3 bases, leaving 16 bases between them. Using its own MiXCR run on the PCR reads, TCRdb lists one record per CDR3 protein. This sample has 550,000 to 750,000 distinct CDR3 sequences, with about 20% found just once. The source is a human donor in good health. Some libraries in this study had Jurkat cell RNA spiked in. Sequencing was performed on naive CD8+ T cells from blood, with Jurkat cell RNA spiked in. Subset specified: FACS-sorted CD8+CD4-CCR7+CD45RA+ naive T cells. This sequence joins TRBV12-3 or TRBV12-4 and TRBJ2-2, with no clear D. CDR3 DNA: TGTGCCAGCAGTCCATACCTCGGAATGGACACCGGGGAGCTGTTTTTT. Residues: CASSPYLGMDTGELFF.